Detailed here is one TCR beta chain. The antigen is unknown. Replicate PCRs run on sorted subsets employed around 200 ng DNA, 25,000 to 35,000 T cell genomes. Per the authors' pipeline: In the immunoSEQ data, sequences were junction-only and lacked quality scores, so filtering differed. Using immunoSEQ multiplex PCR, the repertoire was profiled, and TCRdb retains in-frame clones only, with some absent. The DNA was the basis for D and trimming; V, J and clone size are from that table. Of about 2.4 million clones listed, approximately 94% are singletons. Trimming took 5 bases from V and 8 from J; bases not matched to a gene: 6. The CDR3 extends over 15 amino acids. Looked up from germline, CDR1 is MDHEN and CDR2 is SYDVKM. The sample originates from a study of shared clonotypes between healthy human individuals. Study-level results: Among several donors, roughly 5% of naive CD4 clonotypes were found in common. Clonotypes which were not shared had lower generation probabilities than clonotypes that all four donors shared.

The sample taken for sequencing was naive CD4+ T cells from PBMCs. Documented subset: CD45RA+ positively selected. The genes are TRBV28 and TRBJ2-1; the match to TRBD2 covers 13 bases. This receptor was identified in a man between 18 and 35 years old in good health. Some clones in this sample may be carry-over from other donors' samples. In nucleotides, the CDR3 is TGTGCCAGCAGTCTGACTAGCGGGAGGATTCATGAGCAGTTCTTC. Its translation: CASSLTSGRIHEQFF.